This passage covers 14 T cell receptor beta chains from one sample sequenced in a study of response to subunit inactivated influenza vaccine. TCRdb reprocessed the RT-PCR reads via MiXCR and lists one record per CDR3 protein. This table holds 550,000 to 800,000 distinct CDR3 sequences, roughly 14% found once. The specimen was PBMCs from blood, collected 14 to 15 days before vaccination. The receptors derive from a man aged 45-60 years who received an inactivated influenza vaccine.

In nucleotides, the CDR3 is TGTGCCAGCAGCTTGATGGACAGGGCCCACGAGCAGTACTTC. This translates into CASSLMDRAHEQYF. This chain uses TRBV5-5 with TRBJ2-7; 8 nucleotides match TRBD1. Per germline, CDR1 SGHKS and CDR2 YYEKEE (reference sequence). V lost 1 base, J lost 5 bases, and 5 bases stayed unmatched. CDR3 length equals 14 residues.

This clonotype was counted only a few times. The V call is TRBV20-1, the J call TRBJ2-1; TRBD1 matches 7 bases. CDR3 length equals 10 residues. Germline V gene sequence: CDR1 DFQATT, CDR2 SNEGSKA (reference sequence). J was trimmed by 15 bases and V by 5 bases; bases with no gene match: 7. This CDR3 reads CSAWAGGMFF. The CDR3, as DNA: TGCAGTGCTTGGGCAGGGGGTATGTTCTTC.

The sample holds a few counts of this clonotype. The chain carries TRBV20-1 and TRBJ1-1; D not resolved. V lost 3 bases, J lost 3 bases, and 11 bases lay in between. The CDR3 sequence is 13 residues long. Germline-derived CDR1 and CDR2 are DFQATT and SNEGSKA (reference sequence). The CDR3 nucleotides are TGCAGTGCTAGGGGGATTCGAGACACTGAAGCTTTCTTT. It translates to CSARGIRDTEAFF.

There are a few counts of this clonotype. This chain uses TRBV24-1 with TRBJ2-1, with D possibly being TRBD2 (5 bases). Deletions cut 6 bases from V and 2 bases from J, with 10 bases between. The germline V gene encodes CDR1 KGHDR and CDR2 SFDVKD. The CDR3 is 14 amino acids. The CDR3 reads CATSISGPYNEQFF. CDR3 bases: TGTGCCACCAGTATAAGCGGACCCTACAATGAGCAGTTCTTC.

The J gene is TRBJ2-3, the V gene TRBV7-9; 8 bases align to TRBD2. The CDR3 has 17 residues. Trimming at V came to 4 bases and at J to 2 bases, leaving 11 bases not matched to a gene. Germline V gene sequence: CDR1 SEHNR, CDR2 FQNEAQ (reference sequence). The CDR3 loop reads CASSSGASGSHTDTQYF. In DNA form, the CDR3 reads TGTGCCAGCAGCTCTGGGGCTAGCGGGTCTCACACAGATACGCAGTATTTT.

The V gene is TRBV5-1, the J gene TRBJ2-2; tentative D call: TRBD2 (7 bases). Germline V gene data show CDR1 as SGHRS and CDR2 as YFSETQ. The CDR3 extends over 16 amino acids. Trimming removed 4 bases from V and 2 bases from J, with 15 bases in between. CDR3 in DNA: TGCGCCAGCAGCCCGTTCGGGGGGACAAACACCGGGGAGCTGTTTTTT. Translated, it gives CASSPFGGTNTGELFF.

This chain links TRBV6-2 or TRBV6-3 with TRBJ1-6, with unresolved D. Germline CDR1 is MNHEY and CDR2 is SVGEGT. This CDR3 has 14 residues. V lost 2 bases and J lost 11, with 13 bases in between. The CDR3 coding sequence is TGTGCCAGCAGTTACCAAGGCCTTGGGACACCCCTCCACTTT. This codes for CASSYQGLGTPLHF.

This clonotype came up a few times. The CDR3 sequence is CASSYGGQGIYEQYF. The CDR3 DNA follows: TGTGCCAGCAGTTACGGGGGCCAGGGGATTTACGAGCAGTACTTC. The chain joins TRBV6-2 or TRBV6-3 to TRBJ2-7, with a tentative D call TRBD1 (6 bases). Trimming left V 2 bases short and J 4 bases short, with 15 bases between. From germline, CDR1 is MNHEY and CDR2 SVGEGT. The CDR3 length is 15 residues.

The CDR3 region is CASRPGQGSRWAFF. As DNA, the CDR3 is TGTGCCAGCAGACCTGGACAGGGAAGTCGTTGGGCTTTCTTT. The genes are TRBV28 and TRBJ1-1; 8 bases map to TRBD1. Germline loops: CDR1 MDHEN, CDR2 SYDVKM. CDR3 size: 14 residues. V lost 6 bases, J lost 11 bases, and 14 bases stayed unmatched. Full variable domain (missing parts from reference TRBV28 and TRBJ1-1): DVKVTQSSRYLVKRTGEKVFLECVQDMDHENMFWYRQDPGLGLRLIYFSYDVKMKEKGDIPEGYSVSREKKERFSLILESASTNQTSMYLCASRPGQGSRWAFFGQGTRLTVV.

This clonotype was observed at least ten times. The rearrangement uses TRBV3-1 and TRBJ2-7; D may be TRBD1 (6 bases). The length of the CDR3 is 15 residues. Trimming pared 8 bases from V and 0 bases from J, leaving 17 bases between. The germline CDR1 and CDR2 sequences are LGHDT and YNNKEL (reference sequence). CDR3 in DNA: TGTGCCAGCGGACTTCTTACAGGGAGCTCCTACGAGCAGTACTTC. Translating it yields CASGLLTGSSYEQYF.

This clonotype has more than one count but fewer than ten. In nucleotides, the CDR3 is TGTGCCAGCAGCCAAGAGTTGGAAATAGCGGGGGCCAGGAACGAGCAGTACTTC. Residues: CASSQELEIAGARNEQYF. This chain links TRBV3-1 with TRBJ2-7, with 9 bases fitting TRBD2. V lost 0 bases to trimming and J lost 5 bases; unmatched junction nucleotides: 14. CDR3 length: 18 residues. Per germline, CDR1 LGHDT and CDR2 YNNKEL (reference sequence).

The rearrangement links TRBV18 to TRBJ1-2; the match to TRBD1 covers 9 bases. V dropped 2 bases and J dropped 8; count of bases not matched to a gene: 9. Germline assignment: CDR1 KGHSH and CDR2 LQKENI. The CDR3 has 15 residues. The CDR3 coding sequence is TGTGCCAGCTCACCATCCGGGACAGGGCTCGGGGGCTACACCTTC. Translated: CASSPSGTGLGGYTF. Together with reference TRBV18 and TRBJ1-2, the CDR3 gives the full variable domain: NAGVMQNPRHLVRRRGQEARLRCSPMKGHSHVYWYRQLPEEGLKFMVYLQKENIIDESGMPKERFSAEFPKEGPSILRIQQVVRGDSAAYFCASSPSGTGLGGYTFGSGTRLTVV.

The chain is built from TRBV20-1 and TRBJ2-7; D perhaps matches TRBD1 (7 bases). Per the germline V gene, CDR1 is DFQATT and CDR2 is SNEGSKA (reference sequence). CDR3 length: 12 amino acids. V shed 5 bases and J shed 3 bases, with 11 bases lying between them. DNA for the CDR3: TGCAGTGCTGCGGGACAGTACTACGAGCAGTACTTC. Amino acid sequence: CSAAGQYYEQYF.

This clonotype occurred a few times. V and J are TRBV21-1 and TRBJ2-2; TRBD1, as called in the table, went unchecked against the DNA. TRBV21-1 is designated a pseudogene. This CDR3 is 19 amino acids long. The CDR3 bases are TGTGCCAGCAGCACGTCCGGACAGGCTAAAATTGCGAACACCGGGGAGCTGTTTTTT. It codes for CASSTSGQAKIANTGELFF.